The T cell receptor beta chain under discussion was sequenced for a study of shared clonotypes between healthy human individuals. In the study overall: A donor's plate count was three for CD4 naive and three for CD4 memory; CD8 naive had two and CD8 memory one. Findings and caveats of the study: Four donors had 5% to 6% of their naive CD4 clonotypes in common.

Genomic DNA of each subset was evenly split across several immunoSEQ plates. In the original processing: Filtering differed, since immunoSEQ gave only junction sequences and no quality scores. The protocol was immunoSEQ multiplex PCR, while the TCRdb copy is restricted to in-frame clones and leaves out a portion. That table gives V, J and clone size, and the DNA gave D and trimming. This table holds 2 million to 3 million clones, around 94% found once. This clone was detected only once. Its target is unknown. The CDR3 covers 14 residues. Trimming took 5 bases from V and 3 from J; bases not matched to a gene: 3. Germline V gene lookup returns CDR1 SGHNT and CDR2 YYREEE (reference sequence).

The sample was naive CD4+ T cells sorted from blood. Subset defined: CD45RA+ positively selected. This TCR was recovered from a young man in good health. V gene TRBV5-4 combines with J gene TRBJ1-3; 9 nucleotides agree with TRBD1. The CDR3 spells CASRETGGGNTIYF. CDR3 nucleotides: TGTGCCAGCAGGGAGACAGGGGGTGGAAACACCATATATTTT.